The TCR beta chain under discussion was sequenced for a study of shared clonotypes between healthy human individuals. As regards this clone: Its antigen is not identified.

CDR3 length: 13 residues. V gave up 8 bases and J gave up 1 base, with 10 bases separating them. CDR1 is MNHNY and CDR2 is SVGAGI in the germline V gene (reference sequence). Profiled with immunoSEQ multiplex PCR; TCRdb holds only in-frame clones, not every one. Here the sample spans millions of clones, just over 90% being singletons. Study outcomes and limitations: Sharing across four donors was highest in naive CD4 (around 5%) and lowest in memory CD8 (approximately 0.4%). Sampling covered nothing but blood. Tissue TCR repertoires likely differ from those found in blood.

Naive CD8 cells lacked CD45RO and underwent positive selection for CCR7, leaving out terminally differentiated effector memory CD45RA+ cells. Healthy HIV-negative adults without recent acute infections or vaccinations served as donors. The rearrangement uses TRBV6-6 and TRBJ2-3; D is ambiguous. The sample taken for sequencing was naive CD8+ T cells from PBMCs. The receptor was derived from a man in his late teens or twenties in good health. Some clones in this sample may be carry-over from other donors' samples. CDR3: CASWAGGTDTQYF. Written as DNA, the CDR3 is TGTGCCAGCTGGGCTGGAGGCACAGATACGCAGTATTTT.